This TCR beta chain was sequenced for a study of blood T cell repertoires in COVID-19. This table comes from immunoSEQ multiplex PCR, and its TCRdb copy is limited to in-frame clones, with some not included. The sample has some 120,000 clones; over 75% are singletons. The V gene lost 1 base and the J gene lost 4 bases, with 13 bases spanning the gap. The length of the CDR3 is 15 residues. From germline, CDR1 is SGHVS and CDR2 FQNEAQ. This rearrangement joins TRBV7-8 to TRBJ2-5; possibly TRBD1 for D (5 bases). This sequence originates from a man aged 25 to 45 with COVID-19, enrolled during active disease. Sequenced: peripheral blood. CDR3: CASSLVRGGGETQYF. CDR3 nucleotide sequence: TGTGCCAGCAGCTTAGTTAGGGGTGGTGGAGAGACCCAGTACTTC. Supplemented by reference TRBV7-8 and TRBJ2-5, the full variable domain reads GAGVSQSPRYKVAKRGQDVALRCDPISGHVSLFWYQQALGQGPEFLTYFQNEAQLDKSGLPSDRFFAERPEGSVSTLKIQRTQQEDSAVYLCASSLVRGGGETQYFGPGTRLLVL.